A single sample is the source of the 23 T cell receptor beta chains below, sequenced in a study of blood T cell repertoires in COVID-19. Using immunoSEQ multiplex PCR, the repertoire was profiled, and TCRdb retains in-frame clones only, with some absent. This sample carries 200,000 to 250,000 clones, about 84% of them seen once, and the ten largest clones take roughly 1.8%. The source material was PBMCs or T cells enriched from blood (not recorded which). The source of these receptors is a man aged 60-69 years who had recovered from COVID-19.

This sequence joins TRBV18 and TRBJ2-7; D possibly corresponds to TRBD1 (6 bases). The CDR3 is 16 amino acids. The V gene lost 2 bases and the J gene lost 2 bases, with 16 bases spanning the gap. Per the germline V gene, CDR1 is KGHSH and CDR2 is LQKENI. The CDR3 DNA reads as TGTGCCAGCTCACCAAGTGGGACACTTAGAACCTACGAGCAGTACTTC. Protein sequence: CASSPSGTLRTYEQYF.

The chain uses TRBV10-3 and TRBJ2-5; D is possibly TRBD1 (5 bases). Germline V gene sequence: CDR1 ENHRY, CDR2 SYGVKD. The CDR3 runs 15 residues. Trimming shortened V by 10 bases and J by 5 bases, and 23 bases separated the two germline ends. DNA of the CDR3: TGTGCCAGCACTCGTGACAGCCCTCAGTTGGAGACCCAGTACTTC. It encodes CASTRDSPQLETQYF.

This chain links TRBV6-6 with TRBJ2-7, with D unclear. V dropped 0 bases and J dropped 4 bases, with 7 bases sitting between them. The CDR3 is 13 amino acids. Per the germline V gene, CDR1 is MNHNY and CDR2 is SVGAGI (reference sequence). Written as DNA, the CDR3 is TGTGCCAGCAGTTACTCAAACAGTTACGAGCAGTACTTC. As protein: CASSYSNSYEQYF.

In its sample, this clone was seen once. The CDR3 loop is CASSQSGVSGNTIYF. DNA of the CDR3: TGTGCCAGCAGCCAGTCAGGGGTCTCTGGAAACACCATATATTTT. The V and J genes are TRBV5-4 and TRBJ1-3; the D gene is possibly TRBD1 (6 bases). CDR3 length: 15 amino acids. CDR1 is SGHNT, CDR2 YYREEE, per germline (reference sequence). Trimming pared 4 bases from V and 0 bases from J, leaving 11 bases between.

This rearrangement joins TRBV19 to TRBJ1-2; perhaps TRBD1 as D (5 bases). The V gene's germline CDR1 is LNHDA and CDR2 SQIVND (reference sequence). CDR3 size: 14 residues. The V end lost 5 bases, the J end lost 0 bases, and 10 bases lay between the germline ends. In DNA form, the CDR3 reads TGTGCCAGTAGTGGAGGGGTCCCTAACTATGGCTACACCTTC. Translated: CASSGGVPNYGYTF.

J is TRBJ2-5 and V is TRBV6-5; a possible D gene is TRBD2 (6 bases). CDR1 is MNHEY and CDR2 is SVGAGI in the germline V gene. Trimming removed 2 bases from V and 5 bases from J, with 18 bases in between. The CDR3 is 16 residues long. CDR3 amino acids: CASSYTLATAGETQYF. Written as DNA, the CDR3 is TGTGCCAGCAGTTACACCTTAGCGACAGCGGGTGAGACCCAGTACTTC.

V gene TRBV11-1 combines with J gene TRBJ1-1, with a tentative D call TRBD1 (6 bases). The CDR3 contains 15 residues. V was clipped by 4 bases and J by 1 base, with 13 bases between them. Germline V gene sequence: CDR1 SGHAT, CDR2 FQDESV (reference sequence). The CDR3: CASSSLTGQNTEAFF. For the CDR3, the DNA is TGTGCCAGCAGCTCCCTTACAGGGCAGAACACTGAAGCTTTCTTT.

This clone was seen more than once but under ten times. V gene TRBV21-1 combines with J gene TRBJ1-1; the D call of TRBD1 is as the table states it, not checked on the DNA. TRBV21-1 is tagged as a pseudogene. The CDR3 spans 17 residues. As DNA, the CDR3 is TGTGCCAGCAGCACCTATGAAACAGGGGATATGAACACTGAAGCTTTCTTT. Translated: CASSTYETGDMNTEAFF.

This clone appeared a single time. The chain combines TRBV5-1 with TRBJ2-3; 8 bases agree with TRBD1. CDR1 and CDR2 from the germline V gene are SGHRS and YFSETQ. The CDR3 totals 17 residues. V lost 1 base to trimming and J lost 4 bases; unmatched junction nucleotides: 11. For the CDR3, the DNA is TGCGCCAGCAGCTTGCTGCAGGGGGCAGGTTTGGCAGATACGCAGTATTTT. This codes for CASSLLQGAGLADTQYF.

The chain employs TRBV18 and TRBJ1-3; D uncertain. Trimming stripped 2 bases from V and 2 bases from J, with 7 bases between. CDR1 and CDR2 (germline): KGHSH, LQKENI. This CDR3 has 14 residues. Here the CDR3 DNA reads TGTGCCAGCTCACCAAAATCTCCTGGAAACACCATATATTTT. Protein sequence: CASSPKSPGNTIYF.

The V gene is TRBV29-1, the J gene TRBJ1-2; no clear D gene. The CDR3 is 11 amino acids. Deletions cut 7 bases from V and 4 bases from J, with 10 bases between. Germline-derived CDR1 and CDR2 are SQVTM and ANQGSEA. The DNA of the CDR3 is TGCAGCGCTGACTCTTTCTATGGCTACACCTTC. Translation: CSADSFYGYTF.

The V call is TRBV18, the J call TRBJ1-5; D gene ambiguous. The V gene's germline CDR1 is KGHSH and CDR2 LQKENI. The V and J ends lost 3 bases and 0 bases respectively, with 6 bases between them. The CDR3 is made up of 14 amino acids. The CDR3 protein is CASSPVSSNQPQHF. CDR3 bases: TGTGCCAGCTCACCGGTCAGTAGCAATCAGCCCCAGCATTTT.

The chain couples TRBV30 to TRBJ2-1; no definite D call. In germline, CDR1 is GTSNPN, CDR2 SVGIG (reference sequence). CDR3 size: 14 residues. The V gene lost 2 bases and the J gene lost 2 bases, with 10 bases spanning the gap. The CDR3 is CAWSLSQTYNEQFF. The CDR3 region has the DNA TGTGCCTGGAGTTTGAGCCAAACCTACAATGAGCAGTTCTTC.

This clone has only one observation. In nucleotides, the CDR3 is TGCGCCAGCAGCCAAGAAGGGGGCAACACCGGGGAGCTGTTTTTT. Its protein product is CASSQEGGNTGELFF. The chain links TRBV4-3 to TRBJ2-2, with TRBD1 matching over 7 bases. Germline V lookup: CDR1 LGHNA, CDR2 YSLEER. CDR3 length: 15 amino acids. J gave up 2 bases and V 0 bases, and 0 bases lay outside the gene matches.

This rearrangement joins TRBV6-5 to TRBJ1-1; 10 nucleotides match TRBD1. CDR1 is MNHEY, CDR2 SVGAGI, per germline. With V trimmed by 10 bases and J by 5 bases, 4 bases remained unmatched. There are 12 residues in the CDR3. The DNA for the CDR3 is TGTGCCATAGGGACAGGGGTGACTGAAGCTTTCTTT. This codes for CAIGTGVTEAFF.

J is TRBJ1-1 and V is TRBV5-1, with TRBD1 matching 7 bases. Looked up from germline, CDR1 is SGHRS and CDR2 is YFSETQ. The CDR3 sequence is 16 residues long. Trimming removed 3 bases from V and 3 bases from J; junction bases left unmatched: 11. CDR3 DNA: TGCGCCAGCAGCTGGGCGGCAGGGGGGACGGACACTGAAGCTTTCTTT. Its protein is CASSWAAGGTDTEAFF. The full variable domain, its missing parts supplied by reference TRBV5-1 and TRBJ1-1, is KAGVTQTPRYLIKTRGQQVTLSCSPISGHRSVSWYQQTPGQGLQFLFEYFSETQRNKGNFPGRFSGRQFSNSRSEMNVSTLELGDSALYLCASSWAAGGTDTEAFFGQGTRLTVV.

The chain recombines TRBV18 with TRBJ1-1; D gene ambiguous. CDR3 size: 16 residues. Germline assignment: CDR1 KGHSH and CDR2 LQKENI. V was trimmed by 2 bases and J by 6 bases, leaving 19 bases between them. CDR3 protein: CASSPSRDVVGSEAFF. The DNA for the CDR3 is TGTGCCAGCTCACCATCACGGGATGTAGTCGGTTCTGAAGCTTTCTTT.

This clone was counted a single time. The CDR3 sequence: CASSSPGRAEQYF. The DNA for the CDR3 is TGTGCCAGCAGTTCCCCGGGCAGGGCCGAGCAGTACTTC. The chain joins TRBV12-3 or TRBV12-4 to TRBJ2-7, with TRBD1 as a possible D gene (5 bases). Trimming cost V 4 bases and J 6 bases, with 13 bases left between them. The CDR3 runs to 13 residues.

The genes are TRBV2 and TRBJ1-2, with 7 bases matching TRBD1. V lost 2 bases, J lost 4 bases, and 7 bases stayed unmatched. The CDR3 consists of 15 residues. In germline, CDR1 is SNHLY, CDR2 FYNNEI. The CDR3 here is CASSELAGGRYGYTF. The CDR3 DNA reads TGTGCCAGCAGTGAACTCGCAGGGGGTCGCTATGGCTACACCTTC.

The gene calls are TRBV12-5 and TRBJ2-2; 8 nucleotides line up with TRBD1. CDR1 and CDR2 (germline): LGHNT, FRNRAP. The CDR3 has 15 amino acids. The ends lost 6 bases at V and 6 bases at J; junction bases unmatched: 9. CDR3 nucleotide sequence: TGTGCTAGTGGCCCGGGACAGGCGGGTGCCGGGGAGCTGTTTTTT. The encoded protein is CASGPGQAGAGELFF.

The V call is TRBV7-9, the J call TRBJ1-3; 11 bases are a match to TRBD1. This CDR3 region has 17 residues. V dropped 5 bases and J dropped 1; count of bases not matched to a gene: 7. Germline V gene data show CDR1 as SEHNR and CDR2 as FQNEAQ (reference sequence). Here the CDR3 DNA reads TGTGCCAGCAGCCCGGACAGGGGGCTAGCGTCTGGAAACACCATATATTTT. Its protein product is CASSPDRGLASGNTIYF.

The V call is TRBV5-6, the J call TRBJ1-1; D gene uncertain. The CDR3 has 17 amino acids. Trimming left V 0 bases short and J 2 bases short, with 17 bases between. Germline V lookup: CDR1 SGHDT, CDR2 YYEEEE. The CDR3 spells CASSLGYYWQPNTEAFF. The DNA of the CDR3 is TGTGCCAGCAGCTTGGGATACTATTGGCAGCCTAACACTGAAGCTTTCTTT. The full variable domain, completed using reference TRBV5-6 and TRBJ1-1, is DAGVTQSPTHLIKTRGQQVTLRCSPKSGHDTVSWYQQALGQGPQFIFQYYEEEERQRGNFPDRFSGHQFPNYSSELNVNALLLGDSALYLCASSLGYYWQPNTEAFFGQGTRLTVV.

This chain uses TRBV24-1 with TRBJ2-2, with TRBD1 matching 7 bases. Germline CDR1 is KGHDR and CDR2 is SFDVKD. The CDR3 is 19 amino acids. Trimming at V came to 0 bases and at J to 3 bases, leaving 12 bases not matched to a gene. This CDR3 reads CATSDLAGYGTAYTGELFF. The DNA for the CDR3 is TGTGCCACCAGTGATTTGGCCGGGTACGGGACAGCTTACACCGGGGAGCTGTTTTTT.